This T cell receptor beta chain was captured by sequencing in a study of T cell repertoires in cytomegalovirus infection (dated by TCRdb to the late 2010s). About the investigation overall: Donor HLA type was relevant to the analysis, because carriage of CMV infection together with the matching HLA type was indicated by public TCR beta signatures.

CDR1 and CDR2 are drawn from the germline V gene (reference sequence): LNHNV, YYDKDF. Ends trimmed: V by 6 bases, J by 10 bases; bases unmatched to a gene: 11. The cysteine opens and the phenylalanine closes a CDR3 of 15 amino acids. Solely the CDR3 DNA is kept, with 45 bases framed from the first base. This clonotype was found many times. Its antigen is unknown. Per-base qualities were not stored, and no clone one base away is much larger. The sequencer listed for this sample is Illumina HiSeq 1500. TCRdb applied fastp at Q25 and MiXCR to the public reads, then kept only in-frame beta chains. CDR3 protein duplicates are merged, each entry listing the most common genes and DNA. The sample data list about 250,000 distinct CDR3 sequences, and approximately 15% of these were observed just once. Of the sample, around 43% is held by the ten largest clones. Beyond this particular receptor, the publication reports: The ex vivo response was dominated by HLA-C-restricted CMV-specific TCR beta clonotypes, which also provided the single most frequent clonotype in two of eight donors. In both this cohort and an independent cohort of 352 donors, the cumulative frequency of public TCR beta family members distinguished carriers of CMV infection plus the relevant HLA type.

The sequence was collected from a human donor in good health (CMV status not recorded). Some clones in this sample may be carry-over from other donors' samples. This chain is built from TRBV15 and TRBJ1-6; TRBD1 agrees with 8 junctional bases. The sequenced material came from CD8+ T cells from PBMCs. CDR3 loop: CATSISGGVGSPLHF. The DNA sequence is TGTGCCACCAGTATTTCAGGGGGCGTCGGATCACCCCTCCACTTT.